A selection of T cell receptor beta chains follows, all from one sample in a study of beta chain features in type 1 diabetes. Produced via immunoSEQ multiplex PCR; TCRdb's table is partial and in-frame only. Of approximately 340,000 clones in the sample, more than 13% were seen once. The sequenced material came from naive CD4+ T cells from blood. Receptors originate from a woman between 18 and 29 years old in good health. Each CDR3 is given with its conserved first and last residue. D genes are given only for firm matches. The size of a clone is reported for some rows only, either as once, few or many, or as a class for expanded clones.

clone_size: few; d_call: TRBD1; j_call: TRBJ1-2; v_call: TRBV30; cdr3_length: 13; cdr3_nt: TGTGCCTGGAGTACGGACAGGCCATATGGCTACACCTTC; cdr3_aa: CAWSTDRPYGYTF
clone_size: -; d_call: -; j_call: TRBJ2-5; v_call: TRBV5-6; cdr3_length: 14; cdr3_nt: TGTGCCAGCAGCTTGGACCTTCGGGGAGAGACCCAGTACTTC; cdr3_aa: CASSLDLRGETQYF
clone_size: -; d_call: -; j_call: TRBJ2-7; v_call: TRBV6-1; cdr3_length: 15; cdr3_nt: TGTGCCAGCAGGGATAAACAGGGCGCTACCTACGAGCAGTACTTC; cdr3_aa: CASRDKQGATYEQYF
clone_size: few; d_call: -; j_call: TRBJ1-2; v_call: TRBV28; cdr3_length: 12; cdr3_nt: TGTGCCAGCAGTTTACAGGGGAATGGCTACACCTTC; cdr3_aa: CASSLQGNGYTF
clone_size: few; d_call: -; j_call: TRBJ1-1; v_call: TRBV29-1; cdr3_length: 12; cdr3_nt: TGCAGCGGCGTTACAGTGAACACTGAAGCTTTCTTT; cdr3_aa: CSGVTVNTEAFF
clone_size: few; d_call: -; j_call: TRBJ2-5; v_call: TRBV10-3; cdr3_length: 13; cdr3_nt: TGTGCCATCAGTGAGTTCGTAGCGGAGACCCAGTACTTC; cdr3_aa: CAISEFVAETQYF
clone_size: -; d_call: -; j_call: TRBJ2-7; v_call: TRBV7-2; cdr3_length: 16; cdr3_nt: TGTGCCAGCAGCTTAGTCTCAGGACACTATACCTACGAGCAGTACTTC; cdr3_aa: CASSLVSGHYTYEQYF
clone_size: few; d_call: TRBD2; j_call: TRBJ2-5; v_call: TRBV6-5; cdr3_length: 14; cdr3_nt: TGTGCCAGCAGTTCCGCCGGGACTAGAGAGACCCAGTACTTC; cdr3_aa: CASSSAGTRETQYF
clone_size: -; d_call: -; j_call: TRBJ1-1; v_call: TRBV5-1; cdr3_length: 14; cdr3_nt: TGCGCCAGCAGCTTGGGGGTCGGGAGCACTGAAGCTTTCTTT; cdr3_aa: CASSLGVGSTEAFF
clone_size: few; d_call: -; j_call: TRBJ1-4; v_call: TRBV29-1; cdr3_length: 14; cdr3_nt: TGCAGCGTTTCGAGAGTAGCAACTAATGAAAAACTGTTTTTT; cdr3_aa: CSVSRVATNEKLFF
clone_size: few; d_call: TRBD2; j_call: TRBJ2-7; v_call: TRBV2; cdr3_length: 15; cdr3_nt: TGTGCCACCGAACATACTAGCGGGAGGACCTACGAGCAGTACTTC; cdr3_aa: CATEHTSGRTYEQYF
clone_size: few; d_call: -; j_call: TRBJ2-5; v_call: TRBV28; cdr3_length: 14; cdr3_nt: TGTGCCAGCAGTCTTACAGCCCTTCAAGAGACCCAGTACTTC; cdr3_aa: CASSLTALQETQYF
clone_size: few; d_call: TRBD2; j_call: TRBJ2-7; v_call: TRBV7-9; cdr3_length: 15; cdr3_nt: TGTGCCAGCAGCTTAGATAGTAGCGGGAGGATCGAGCAGTACTTC; cdr3_aa: CASSLDSSGRIEQYF
clone_size: few; d_call: -; j_call: TRBJ2-1; v_call: TRBV11-2; cdr3_length: 13; cdr3_nt: TGTGCCAGCAGCTTAGGTACTTACAATGAGCAGTTCTTC; cdr3_aa: CASSLGTYNEQFF
clone_size: few; d_call: -; j_call: TRBJ1-2; v_call: TRBV28; cdr3_length: 13; cdr3_nt: TGTGCCAGCAGTCTGGCAGGGAACTATGGCTACACCTTC; cdr3_aa: CASSLAGNYGYTF
clone_size: few; d_call: -; j_call: TRBJ2-7; v_call: TRBV6-5; cdr3_length: 11; cdr3_nt: TGTGCCAGCAGTCATAGTCGCGAGCAGTACTTC; cdr3_aa: CASSHSREQYF
clone_size: few; d_call: TRBD1; j_call: TRBJ2-3; v_call: TRBV29-1; cdr3_length: 14; cdr3_nt: TGCAGCGTAGCCGGGACAGGGGATTTGGATACGCAGTATTTT; cdr3_aa: CSVAGTGDLDTQYF
clone_size: -; d_call: -; j_call: TRBJ2-1; v_call: TRBV14; cdr3_length: 16; cdr3_nt: TGTGCCAGCAGCCAAGGTCCAGGGCCCCCCCACAATGAGCAGTTCTTC; cdr3_aa: CASSQGPGPPHNEQFF
clone_size: -; d_call: TRBD1; j_call: TRBJ2-3; v_call: TRBV28; cdr3_length: 16; cdr3_nt: TGTGCCAGCAGTCCTTGGACAGGAGACTCGCCAGATACGCAGTATTTT; cdr3_aa: CASSPWTGDSPDTQYF
clone_size: -; d_call: -; j_call: TRBJ1-2; v_call: TRBV15; cdr3_length: 16; cdr3_nt: TGTGCCACCAGCTTCCCATCTCCCGGGTATATCCGTGGCTACACCTTC; cdr3_aa: CATSFPSPGYIRGYTF
clone_size: -; d_call: -; j_call: TRBJ2-7; v_call: TRBV9; cdr3_length: 15; cdr3_nt: TGTGCCAGCAGCCCCACGACGACTACCTCCTACGAGCAGTACTTC; cdr3_aa: CASSPTTTTSYEQYF
clone_size: -; d_call: TRBD2; j_call: TRBJ2-1; v_call: TRBV29-1; cdr3_length: 14; cdr3_nt: TGCAGCGTCCGAAGGACTAGCGCCCCCAATGAGCAGTTCTTC; cdr3_aa: CSVRRTSAPNEQFF
clone_size: few; d_call: -; j_call: TRBJ2-1; v_call: TRBV11-2; cdr3_length: 15; cdr3_nt: TGTGCCAGCAGCTCCTTAGCGAGCTCCTACAATGAGCAGTTCTTC; cdr3_aa: CASSSLASSYNEQFF
clone_size: -; d_call: -; j_call: TRBJ1-2; v_call: TRBV29-1; cdr3_length: 14; cdr3_nt: TGCAGCGCTGGGACATCTCTTGCTGCAACTGGCTACACCTTC; cdr3_aa: CSAGTSLAATGYTF
clone_size: -; d_call: TRBD2; j_call: TRBJ2-3; v_call: TRBV7-3; cdr3_length: 16; cdr3_nt: TGTGCCAGCAGCTTCTTCGCTAGCGGGAGCACAGATACGCAGTATTTT; cdr3_aa: CASSFFASGSTDTQYF
clone_size: few; d_call: -; j_call: TRBJ2-4; v_call: TRBV18; cdr3_length: 15; cdr3_nt: TGTGCCAGCTCACCTGCGGGCCTTAGAGGAAACATTCAGTACTTC; cdr3_aa: CASSPAGLRGNIQYF
clone_size: -; d_call: -; j_call: TRBJ2-6; v_call: TRBV28; cdr3_length: 14; cdr3_nt: TGTGCCAGCAGTTTCAGCTCTGGGGCCAACGTCCTGACTTTC; cdr3_aa: CASSFSSGANVLTF
clone_size: -; d_call: -; j_call: TRBJ2-6; v_call: TRBV2; cdr3_length: 14; cdr3_nt: TGTGCCAGAGGACAGAGAGCTGGGGCCAACGTCCTGACTTTC; cdr3_aa: CARGQRAGANVLTF
clone_size: -; d_call: TRBD2; j_call: TRBJ2-7; v_call: TRBV7-2; cdr3_length: 16; cdr3_nt: TGTGCCAGCAGCTTAGATGCCCTAGCGGGAGGACGCGAGCAGTACTTC; cdr3_aa: CASSLDALAGGREQYF
clone_size: -; d_call: -; j_call: TRBJ2-7; v_call: TRBV11-2; cdr3_length: 14; cdr3_nt: TGTGCCAGCAGCTTAGTAGCAGGGCTCGACGAGCAGTACTTC; cdr3_aa: CASSLVAGLDEQYF
clone_size: -; d_call: -; j_call: TRBJ2-3; v_call: TRBV7-2; cdr3_length: 13; cdr3_nt: TGTGCCAGCAGCTTCAGACTGGCGGGTACGCAGTATTTT; cdr3_aa: CASSFRLAGTQYF
clone_size: few; d_call: TRBD1; j_call: TRBJ1-2; v_call: TRBV10-3; cdr3_length: 13; cdr3_nt: TGTGCCATCAGTTGGGACAGCTCCTATGGCTACACCTTC; cdr3_aa: CAISWDSSYGYTF
clone_size: few; d_call: TRBD2; j_call: TRBJ2-2; v_call: TRBV30; cdr3_length: 16; cdr3_nt: TGTGCCTGGAGTGTATTAAGACTAGCGGCAACCGGGGAGCTGTTTTTT; cdr3_aa: CAWSVLRLAATGELFF
clone_size: -; d_call: TRBD2; j_call: TRBJ2-1; v_call: TRBV30; cdr3_length: 14; cdr3_nt: TGTGCCTGGACTCGACTAGCGGGAGCTAATGAGCAGTTCTTC; cdr3_aa: CAWTRLAGANEQFF
clone_size: few; d_call: -; j_call: TRBJ1-1; v_call: TRBV29-1; cdr3_length: 12; cdr3_nt: TGCAGCGTTGAGTTCTCGAACACTGAAGCTTTCTTT; cdr3_aa: CSVEFSNTEAFF
clone_size: -; d_call: -; j_call: TRBJ2-1; v_call: TRBV19; cdr3_length: 17; cdr3_nt: TGTGCCAGTAGTATTTTCGGACCGGGAAGCTCCTACAATGAGCAGTTCTTC; cdr3_aa: CASSIFGPGSSYNEQFF
clone_size: -; d_call: TRBD2; j_call: TRBJ2-3; v_call: TRBV7-3; cdr3_length: 18; cdr3_nt: TGTGCCAGCAGCTCCCGGACTAGCGGGAGGTATAGCACAGATACGCAGTATTTT; cdr3_aa: CASSSRTSGRYSTDTQYF
clone_size: few; d_call: -; j_call: TRBJ2-1; v_call: TRBV7-3; cdr3_length: 15; cdr3_nt: TGTGCCAGCAGCTGGGACAAGGCCACCTACAATGAGCAGTTCTTC; cdr3_aa: CASSWDKATYNEQFF
clone_size: few; d_call: TRBD1; j_call: TRBJ2-7; v_call: TRBV28; cdr3_length: 13; cdr3_nt: TGTGCCAGCAGCGCAGGGGGCAGGTACGAGCAGTACTTC; cdr3_aa: CASSAGGRYEQYF
clone_size: -; d_call: -; j_call: TRBJ2-5; v_call: TRBV29-1; cdr3_length: 12; cdr3_nt: TGCAGCGTTGAAGGAGGGGGAGAGACCCAGTACTTC; cdr3_aa: CSVEGGGETQYF
clone_size: few; d_call: -; j_call: TRBJ2-3; v_call: TRBV5-4; cdr3_length: 17; cdr3_nt: TGTGCCAGCAGCATCGCTTTAGGGGGAACTGGCACAGATACGCAGTATTTT; cdr3_aa: CASSIALGGTGTDTQYF
clone_size: -; d_call: TRBD1; j_call: TRBJ1-5; v_call: TRBV29-1; cdr3_length: 14; cdr3_nt: TGCAGCGTGGGGACAGGGTATAGCAATCAGCCCCAGCATTTT; cdr3_aa: CSVGTGYSNQPQHF
clone_size: few; d_call: TRBD2; j_call: TRBJ2-1; v_call: TRBV5-1; cdr3_length: 16; cdr3_nt: TGCGCCAGCAGCTTGGCCCCAGCGGGAGGAACCAATGAGCAGTTCTTC; cdr3_aa: CASSLAPAGGTNEQFF
clone_size: -; d_call: TRBD2; j_call: TRBJ2-1; v_call: TRBV6-5; cdr3_length: 15; cdr3_nt: TGTGCCAGCAGTTTCAGGACTAGCGCATACAATGAGCAGTTCTTC; cdr3_aa: CASSFRTSAYNEQFF
clone_size: few; d_call: -; j_call: TRBJ1-1; v_call: TRBV4-3; cdr3_length: 13; cdr3_nt: TGCGCCAGCAGCCAAGTCCTCGGGAATGAAGCTTTCTTT; cdr3_aa: CASSQVLGNEAFF
clone_size: few; d_call: TRBD2; j_call: TRBJ2-2; v_call: TRBV7-9; cdr3_length: 17; cdr3_nt: TGTGCCAGCAGCTTCCCCGAGACTAGCGGGAAGGTGCGGGAGCTGTTTTTT; cdr3_aa: CASSFPETSGKVRELFF
clone_size: few; d_call: -; j_call: TRBJ2-2; v_call: TRBV7-2; cdr3_length: 16; cdr3_nt: TGTGCCAGCAGCTTATCTCCCGTGGGCATATCCGGGGAGCTGTTTTTT; cdr3_aa: CASSLSPVGISGELFF
clone_size: -; d_call: -; j_call: TRBJ1-2; v_call: TRBV14; cdr3_length: 14; cdr3_nt: TGTGCCAGCAGCCAAGATTCAGGGGTCTATGGCTACACCTTC; cdr3_aa: CASSQDSGVYGYTF
clone_size: few; d_call: TRBD1; j_call: TRBJ2-4; v_call: TRBV9; cdr3_length: 14; cdr3_nt: TGTGCCAGCAGCGGCAAAACAGGGGATGAGATTCAGTACTTC; cdr3_aa: CASSGKTGDEIQYF
clone_size: few; d_call: -; j_call: TRBJ2-4; v_call: TRBV12-5; cdr3_length: 14; cdr3_nt: TGTGCTAGTGGTTCGCTATTAGCCAAAAACATTCAGTACTTC; cdr3_aa: CASGSLLAKNIQYF